This T cell receptor (beta chain) originates from a study of T cells in Graves' hyperthyroidism and ophthalmopathy. Study-level points and caveats: Among clonotypes expanded in thyroid above 0.001, most were also found in blood. For ophthalmopathy, model prediction preceded onset by a median about 6.2 months.

The investigators amplified TCR beta CDR3 regions from RNA transcripts. The HTBI primer set drove a first-round RT-PCR of the TCR CDR3. TCRdb analysed the multiplex PCR reads with MiXCR anew, one entry per CDR3 protein. The sample has approximately 590,000 distinct CDR3 sequences, approximately 14% seen once. At least ten counts were recorded for this clonotype. The antigen is undetermined. An absence of ophthalmopathy progression within 18 months meant stable Graves' hyperthyroidism. Used for diagnoses were clinical symptoms, serum thyroxine and TRAb, thyroid ultrasound and orbital computed tomography. CDR1 SGHTA and CDR2 FQGTGA come from the germline V gene. Trimming stripped 4 bases from V and 2 bases from J, with 15 bases between. This CDR3 comprises 16 residues.

The sequencing sample was made of blood. The V and J genes are TRBV7-3 and TRBJ2-1; D might be TRBD1 (5 bases). The sequence was obtained from a woman in her twenties or thirties with Graves' hyperthyroidism. The DNA of the CDR3 is TGTGCCAGCAGCTCCCCCCCTGGGGCAGCCTACAATGAGCAGTTCTTC. It is translated as CASSSPPGAAYNEQFF.